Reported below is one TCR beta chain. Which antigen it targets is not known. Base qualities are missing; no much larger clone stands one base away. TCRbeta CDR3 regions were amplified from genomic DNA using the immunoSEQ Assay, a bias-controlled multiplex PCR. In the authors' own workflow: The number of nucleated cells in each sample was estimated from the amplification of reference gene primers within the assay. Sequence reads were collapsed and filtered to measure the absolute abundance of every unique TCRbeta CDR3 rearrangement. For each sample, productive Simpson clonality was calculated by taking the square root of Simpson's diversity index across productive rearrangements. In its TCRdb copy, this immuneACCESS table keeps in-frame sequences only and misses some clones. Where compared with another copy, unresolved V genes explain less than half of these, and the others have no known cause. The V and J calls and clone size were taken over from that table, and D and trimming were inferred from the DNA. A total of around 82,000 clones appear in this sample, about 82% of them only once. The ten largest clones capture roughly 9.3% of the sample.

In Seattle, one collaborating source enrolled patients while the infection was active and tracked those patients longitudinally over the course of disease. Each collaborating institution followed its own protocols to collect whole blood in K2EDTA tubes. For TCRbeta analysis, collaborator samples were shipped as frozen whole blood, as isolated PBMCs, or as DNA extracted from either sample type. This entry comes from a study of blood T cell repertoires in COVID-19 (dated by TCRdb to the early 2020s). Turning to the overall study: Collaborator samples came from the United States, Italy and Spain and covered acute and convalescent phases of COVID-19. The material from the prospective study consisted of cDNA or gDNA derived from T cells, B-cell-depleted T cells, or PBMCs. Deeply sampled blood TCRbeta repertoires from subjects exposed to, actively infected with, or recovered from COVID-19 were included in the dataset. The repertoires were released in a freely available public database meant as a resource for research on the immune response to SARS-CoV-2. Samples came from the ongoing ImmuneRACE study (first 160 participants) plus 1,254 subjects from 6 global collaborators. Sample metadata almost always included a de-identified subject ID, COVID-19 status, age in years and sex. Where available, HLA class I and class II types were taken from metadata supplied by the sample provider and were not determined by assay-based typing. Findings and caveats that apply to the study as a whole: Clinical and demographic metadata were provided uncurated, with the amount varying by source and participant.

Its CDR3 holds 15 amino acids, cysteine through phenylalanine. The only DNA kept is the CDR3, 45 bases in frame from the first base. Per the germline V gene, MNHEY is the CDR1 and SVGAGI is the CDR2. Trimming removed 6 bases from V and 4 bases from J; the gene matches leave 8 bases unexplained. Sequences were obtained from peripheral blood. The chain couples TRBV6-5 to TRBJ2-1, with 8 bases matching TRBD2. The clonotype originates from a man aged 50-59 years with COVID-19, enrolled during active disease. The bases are TGTGCCAGCAGCTTGACTAGCGACCCATACAATGAGCAGTTCTTC. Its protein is CASSLTSDPYNEQFF.